The 18 T cell receptor beta chains reported below all come from one sample, sequenced in a study of T-cell memory formation after mild COVID-19. Using its own MiXCR run on the 5' RACE reads, TCRdb lists one record per CDR3 protein. The table lists 350,000 to 400,000 distinct CDR3 sequences, more than 20% of them singletons, with around 13% in the top ten. Specimen: PBMCs or a T cell subset sorted from them (not recorded which). These receptors all come from an adult woman who had mild COVID-19 (a few samples of this study predate the infection). Cell type and time point are not known.

The chain is built from TRBV4-3 and TRBJ2-7; 16 positions agree with TRBD2. Germline values: CDR1 LGHNA, CDR2 YSLEER. This CDR3 comprises 18 residues. V lost 2 bases to trimming and J lost 5 bases; unmatched junction nucleotides: 9. CDR3: CASSQPGTSGRAGNEQYF. In DNA, the CDR3 is TGCGCCAGCAGCCAACCCGGGACTAGCGGGAGGGCCGGAAACGAGCAGTACTTC.

V gene TRBV19 combines with J gene TRBJ2-1, with TRBD2 identical over 7 bases. The V gene's germline CDR1 is LNHDA and CDR2 SQIVND (reference sequence). The ends lost 5 bases at V and 4 bases at J; junction bases unmatched: 11. The CDR3 runs 16 residues. The CDR3 sequence is CASSASLAGSYNEQFF. CDR3 DNA sequence: TGTGCCAGTAGTGCCTCCTTAGCGGGCTCATACAATGAGCAGTTCTTC.

This clonotype was observed a handful of times. The chain recombines TRBV25-1 with TRBJ2-1, with D unresolved. The germline V gene encodes CDR1 MGHDK and CDR2 SYGVNS. Trimming took off 4 bases at V and 6 bases at J, with 10 bases between the two ends. The CDR3 has 13 amino acids. The CDR3 region is CASSADPVNEQFF. In nucleotides, the CDR3 is TGTGCCAGCAGTGCGGACCCGGTCAATGAGCAGTTCTTC.

This clonotype was seen a handful of times. The chain links TRBV7-9 to TRBJ1-6; a possible D gene is TRBD1 (5 bases). The V gene lost 5 bases and the J gene lost 8 bases, with 19 bases spanning the gap. The CDR3 consists of 16 residues. Germline V gene sequence: CDR1 SEHNR, CDR2 FQNEAQ (reference sequence). CDR3 nucleotide sequence: TGTGCCAGCAGCCAAGCCGCGGTTACGGGGGATTCACCCCTCCACTTT. Encoded protein: CASSQAAVTGDSPLHF.

This clonotype was detected many times. The genes are TRBV7-6 and TRBJ1-1; D is undetermined. This CDR3 is built from 18 residues. Germline V lookup: CDR1 SGHVS, CDR2 FNYEAQ. The V gene lost 1 base and the J gene lost 4 bases, with 22 bases spanning the gap. The CDR3 nucleotides read TGTGCCAGCAGCTTAGAGTTTGTTGGCGCCCCCGTCGGCACTGAAGCTTTCTTT. It encodes CASSLEFVGAPVGTEAFF.

This clonotype was seen more than once but under ten times. V and J are TRBV7-9 and TRBJ1-2, with a tentative D call TRBD1 (6 bases). Trimming took off 5 bases at V and 8 bases at J, with 15 bases between the two ends. This CDR3 has 13 amino acids. CDR1 is SEHNR, CDR2 FQNEAQ, per germline (reference sequence). Here the CDR3 reads CASSNGQPSGYTF. CDR3 nucleotides: TGTGCCAGCAGCAACGGACAGCCGTCGGGCTACACCTTC.

The rearrangement links TRBV4-3 to TRBJ2-1; D is perhaps TRBD2 (6 bases). Germline V gene sequence: CDR1 LGHNA, CDR2 YSLEER. CDR3 size: 14 residues. V was clipped by 3 bases and J by 6 bases, with 12 bases between them. The CDR3 spells CASSQGTAFNEQFF. The CDR3 DNA reads as TGCGCCAGCAGCCAGGGGACTGCGTTCAATGAGCAGTTCTTC.

This clonotype was counted many times. The V and J genes are TRBV19 and TRBJ1-1; D unclear. The CDR3 covers 14 residues. The germline CDR1 and CDR2 sequences are LNHDA and SQIVND (reference sequence). V shed 1 base and J shed 1 base, with 7 bases lying between them. CDR3 sequence: CASSIGVGNTEAFF. Written as DNA, the CDR3 is TGTGCCAGTAGTATAGGTGTCGGGAACACTGAAGCTTTCTTT.

The chain recombines TRBV7-9 with TRBJ1-2; the D is unclear. Looked up from germline, CDR1 is SEHNR and CDR2 is FQNEAQ (reference sequence). The CDR3 has 15 amino acids. V lost 0 bases and J 6 bases, leaving 14 bases between the germline ends. CDR3 sequence: CASSLAASLGDGYTF. The CDR3 DNA is TGTGCCAGCAGCTTAGCAGCCTCCCTTGGGGATGGCTACACCTTC.

This clonotype turned up a few times. The chain links TRBV10-3 to TRBJ1-1, with a weak D call TRBD1 (6 bases). Germline CDR1 ENHRY, CDR2 SYGVKD. V dropped 3 bases and J dropped 1 base, with 9 bases sitting between them. CDR3 size: 14 residues. The DNA for the CDR3 is TGTGCCATCAGTGACACAGGGTGGAACACTGAAGCTTTCTTT. Protein product: CAISDTGWNTEAFF.

This clonotype turned up a few times. The CDR3 nucleotides read TGCGCCAGCAGCCAGAATCCGGGACAGAGCACAGATACGCAGTATTTT. This translates into CASSQNPGQSTDTQYF. This chain links TRBV5-1 with TRBJ2-3; 7 bases line up with TRBD1. The germline V gene has CDR1 SGHRS and CDR2 YFSETQ. This CDR3 comprises 16 residues. Losses at the gene ends were 4 bases for V and 0 bases for J; bases not matched to a gene: 8.

V gene TRBV2 combines with J gene TRBJ1-1, with 7 bases aligning to TRBD1. The germline V gene encodes CDR1 SNHLY and CDR2 FYNNEI. V lost 5 bases to trimming and J lost 1 base; unmatched junction nucleotides: 4. The CDR3 is made up of 14 amino acids. CDR3 sequence reads: CASSWGQRNTEAFF. The CDR3 DNA sequence: TGTGCCAGCAGTTGGGGACAGAGGAACACTGAAGCTTTCTTT.

The V and J genes are TRBV7-2 and TRBJ2-6; 13 bases match TRBD2. CDR1 and CDR2 (germline): SGHTA, FQGNSA. The J segment lost 4 bases and the V segment lost 3 bases, leaving 9 bases of the junction unmatched. CDR3 size: 19 residues. CDR3 protein: CASSFSTSGRGSGANVLTF. In DNA form, the CDR3 reads TGTGCCAGCAGCTTTTCTACTAGCGGGAGGGGTAGCGGGGCCAACGTCCTGACTTTC.

This chain connects TRBV14 to TRBJ1-2; 7 positions match TRBD1. From germline, CDR1 is SGHDN and CDR2 FVKESK. The CDR3 spans 15 residues. The V gene end was trimmed by 3 bases and the J gene end by 7 bases; junction bases not matched to a gene: 11. The CDR3 spells CASSHQTGNIGGYTF. CDR3 DNA sequence: TGTGCCAGCAGCCACCAGACAGGGAACATCGGTGGCTACACCTTC. The entire variable domain, with the rest obtained from reference TRBV14 and TRBJ1-2, is as follows: EAGVTQFPSHSVIEKGQTVTLRCDPISGHDNLYWYRRVMGKEIKFLLHFVKESKQDESGMPNNRFLAERTGGTYSTLKVQPAELEDSGVYFCASSHQTGNIGGYTFGSGTRLTVV.

This clonotype has a handful of counts. This sequence joins TRBV15 and TRBJ2-1; D is ambiguous. Germline CDR1 is LNHNV and CDR2 is YYDKDF (reference sequence). The CDR3 has 13 residues. V was cut by 7 bases and J by 2 bases, with 9 bases left in between. CDR3 sequence reads: CATIDKAYNEQFF. CDR3 bases: TGTGCCACCATAGACAAAGCCTACAATGAGCAGTTCTTC.

A few counts support this clonotype. The genes are TRBV5-4 and TRBJ2-7; D is perhaps TRBD2 (6 bases). V lost 2 bases, J lost 1 base, and 22 bases lay in between. CDR3 length: 18 residues. Per the germline V gene, CDR1 is SGHNT and CDR2 is YYREEE (reference sequence). The CDR3 coding sequence is TGTGCCAGCAGCTTATGGCCCCCTACTAGCTTGTCGTCCTACGAGCAGTACTTC. It specifies CASSLWPPTSLSSYEQYF.

This clonotype occurred a few times. This sequence joins TRBV3-1 and TRBJ1-1; the D gene is possibly TRBD1 (5 bases). Trimming took off 3 bases at V and 10 bases at J, with 15 bases between the two ends. The V gene's germline CDR1 is LGHDT and CDR2 YNNKEL (reference sequence). The CDR3 is 13 amino acids. The CDR3 bases are TGTGCCAGCAGCCAGGGTTCGAAGGGGAGAGCTTTCTTT. Encoded protein: CASSQGSKGRAFF. Combining the CDR3 with reference TRBV3-1 and TRBJ1-1 gives the whole variable domain DTAVSQTPKYLVTQMGNDKSIKCEQNLGHDTMYWYKQDSKKFLKIMFSYNNKELIINETVPNRFSPKSPDKAHLNLHINSLELGDSAVYFCASSQGSKGRAFFGQGTRLTVV.

This clonotype was counted between two and nine times. This sequence joins TRBV15 and TRBJ2-5; maybe TRBD2 (6 bases). With 0 bases removed from V and 5 bases from J, the gap between germline ends came to 10 bases. This CDR3 contains 14 residues. Germline V gene lookup returns CDR1 LNHNV and CDR2 YYDKDF (reference sequence). Here the CDR3 reads CATSRDRGIETQYF. CDR3 nucleotide sequence: TGTGCCACCAGCAGAGATCGGGGGATCGAGACCCAGTACTTC.